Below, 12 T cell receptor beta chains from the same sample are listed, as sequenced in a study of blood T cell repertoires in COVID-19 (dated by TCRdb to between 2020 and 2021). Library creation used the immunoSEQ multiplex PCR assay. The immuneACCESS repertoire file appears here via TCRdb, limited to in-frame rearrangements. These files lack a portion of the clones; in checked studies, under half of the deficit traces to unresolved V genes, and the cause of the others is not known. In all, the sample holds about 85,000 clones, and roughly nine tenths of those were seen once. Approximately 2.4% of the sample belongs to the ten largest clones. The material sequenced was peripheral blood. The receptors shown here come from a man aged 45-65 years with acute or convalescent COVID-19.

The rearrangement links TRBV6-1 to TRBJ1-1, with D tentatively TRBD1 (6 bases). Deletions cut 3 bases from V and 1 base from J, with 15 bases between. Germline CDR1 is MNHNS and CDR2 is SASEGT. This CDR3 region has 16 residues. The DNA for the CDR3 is TGTGCCAGCAGTGACCCGGGTAGGGGGAGGAACACTGAAGCTTTCTTT. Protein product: CASSDPGRGRNTEAFF.

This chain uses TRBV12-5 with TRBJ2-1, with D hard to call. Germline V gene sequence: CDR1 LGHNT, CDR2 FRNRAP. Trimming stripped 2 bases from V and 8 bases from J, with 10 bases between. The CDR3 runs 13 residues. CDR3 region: CASGLPPVDEQFF. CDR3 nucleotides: TGTGCTAGTGGTTTGCCACCGGTGGATGAGCAGTTCTTC.

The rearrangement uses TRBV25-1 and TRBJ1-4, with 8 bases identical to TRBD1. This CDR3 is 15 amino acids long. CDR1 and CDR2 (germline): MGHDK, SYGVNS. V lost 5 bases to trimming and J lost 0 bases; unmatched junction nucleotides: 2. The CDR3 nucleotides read TGTGCCAGCAGTCCACAGGGGGCAACTAATGAAAAACTGTTTTTT. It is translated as CASSPQGATNEKLFF.

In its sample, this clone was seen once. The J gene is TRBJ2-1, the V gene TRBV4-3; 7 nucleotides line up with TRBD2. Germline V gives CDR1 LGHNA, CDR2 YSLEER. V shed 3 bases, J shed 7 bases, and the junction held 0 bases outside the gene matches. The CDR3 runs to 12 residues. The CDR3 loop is CASSQGGNEQFF. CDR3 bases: TGCGCCAGCAGCCAGGGGGGGAATGAGCAGTTCTTC.

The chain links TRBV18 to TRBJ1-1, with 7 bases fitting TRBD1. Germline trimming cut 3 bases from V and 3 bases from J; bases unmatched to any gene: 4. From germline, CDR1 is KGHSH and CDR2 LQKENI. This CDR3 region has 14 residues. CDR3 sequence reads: CASSPRTGDTEAFF. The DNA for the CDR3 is TGTGCCAGCTCACCCCGGACAGGCGACACTGAAGCTTTCTTT.

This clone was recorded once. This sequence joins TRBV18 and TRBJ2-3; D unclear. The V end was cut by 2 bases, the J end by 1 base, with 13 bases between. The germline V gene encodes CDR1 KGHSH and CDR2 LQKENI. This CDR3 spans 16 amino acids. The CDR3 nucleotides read TGTGCCAGCTCACCAGCCCGTGTAGTTGGCACAGATACGCAGTATTTT. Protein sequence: CASSPARVVGTDTQYF.

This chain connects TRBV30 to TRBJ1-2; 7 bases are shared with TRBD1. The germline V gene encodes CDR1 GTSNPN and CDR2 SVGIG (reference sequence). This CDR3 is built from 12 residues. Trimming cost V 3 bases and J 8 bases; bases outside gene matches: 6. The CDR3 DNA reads TGTGCCTGGAGGCGAACAGGGGTCGGCTACACCTTC. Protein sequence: CAWRRTGVGYTF.

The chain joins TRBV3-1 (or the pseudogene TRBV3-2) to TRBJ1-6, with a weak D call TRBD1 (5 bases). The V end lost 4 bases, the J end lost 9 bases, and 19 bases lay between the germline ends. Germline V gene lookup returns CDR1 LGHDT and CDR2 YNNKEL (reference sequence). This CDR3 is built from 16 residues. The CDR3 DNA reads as TGTGCCAGCAGCCTTGACAGAGTCTTATCGAGTTCACCCCTCCACTTT. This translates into CASSLDRVLSSSPLHF.

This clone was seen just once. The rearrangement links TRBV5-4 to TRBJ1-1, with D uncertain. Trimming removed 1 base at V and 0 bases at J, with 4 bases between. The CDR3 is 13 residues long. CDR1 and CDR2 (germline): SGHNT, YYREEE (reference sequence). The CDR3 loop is CASSLLVNTEAFF. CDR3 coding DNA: TGTGCCAGCAGCTTGCTAGTGAACACTGAAGCTTTCTTT.

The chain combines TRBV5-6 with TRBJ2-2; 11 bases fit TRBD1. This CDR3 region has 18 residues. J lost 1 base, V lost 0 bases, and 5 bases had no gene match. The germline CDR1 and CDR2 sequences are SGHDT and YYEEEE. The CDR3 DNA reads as TGTGCCAGCAGCTTGGCCGGGACAGGGGGTTGGAACACCGGGGAGCTGTTTTTT. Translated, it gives CASSLAGTGGWNTGELFF.

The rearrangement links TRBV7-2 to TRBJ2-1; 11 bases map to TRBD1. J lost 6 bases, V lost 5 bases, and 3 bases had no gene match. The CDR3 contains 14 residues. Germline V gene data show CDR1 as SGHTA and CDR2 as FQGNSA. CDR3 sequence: CASSTGTGGNEQFF. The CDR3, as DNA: TGTGCCAGCAGCACCGGGACAGGGGGCAATGAGCAGTTCTTC.

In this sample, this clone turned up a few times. CDR3 protein: CASSSQGAVTDTQYF. In DNA form, the CDR3 reads TGTGCCAGCAGCTCTCAGGGGGCCGTTACAGATACGCAGTATTTT. The chain carries TRBV7-9 and TRBJ2-3, with 8 bases matching TRBD1. Looked up from germline, CDR1 is SEHNR and CDR2 is FQNEAQ (reference sequence). The CDR3 is 15 residues long. The ends lost 4 bases at V and 3 bases at J; junction bases unmatched: 6. Using reference TRBV7-9 and TRBJ2-3 for the parts outside the CDR3, the full variable domain is DTGVSQNPRHKITKRGQNVTFRCDPISEHNRLYWYRQTLGQGPEFLTYFQNEAQLEKSRLLSDRFSAERPKGSFSTLEIQRTEQGDSAMYLCASSSQGAVTDTQYFGPGTRLTVL.